The subject of this entry is one T cell receptor (beta chain). Antigen: not known. Trimming left V 5 bases short and J 0 bases short, with 7 bases between. The CDR3 extends over 13 amino acids. Germline V lookup: CDR1 SGDLS, CDR2 YYNGEE. This entry belongs to a study of CD8+ T cells in alopecia areata. Whole-study findings and limits: Numerous expanded lesional clones remained in scalp and blood during tofacitinib. Compared with mice, patients displayed less clear TCR sharing, possibly for HLA-related reasons.

Following extraction, RNA underwent reverse transcription to cDNA, which served as the sequencing template. TCRdb's table, derived via immunoSEQ multiplex PCR, lists solely in-frame clones and lacks some. The sample lists over 150,000 clones, 50% to 65% occurring once. Regarding treatment: oral pan-JAK inhibitor, 5-10 mg twice daily. Sequencing used CD8+ T cells sorted from blood, obtained at week 24, from a patient treated with tofacitinib. The V call is TRBV9, the J call TRBJ2-3; D is ambiguous. The TCR was taken from a human donor with alopecia areata. The CDR3 reads CASRDDSTDTQYF. The CDR3 DNA is TGTGCCAGCAGAGATGATAGCACAGATACGCAGTATTTT.